What follows are 25 T cell receptor beta chains derived from one specimen sequenced in a study of T cells after yellow fever vaccination. In TCRdb, the 5' RACE reads were re-called with MiXCR into one record per CDR3 protein. This sample has around 400,000 distinct CDR3 sequences, with under 14% found just once. The material sequenced was PBMCs, taken on the day of the first yellow fever vaccination. The receptors derive from a man younger than 35 who received the YFV17D yellow fever vaccine.

A few counts support this clonotype. The chain links TRBV18 to TRBJ2-5, with a tentative D call TRBD1 (6 bases). CDR1 and CDR2 (germline): KGHSH, LQKENI. V lost 6 bases, J lost 7 bases, and 21 bases lay in between. The CDR3 consists of 15 residues. The CDR3 nucleotides read TGTGCCAGCTCGCGGGCGGCAGGGGATTCTGGGACCCAGTACTTC. It specifies CASSRAAGDSGTQYF.

The sample holds a few counts of this clonotype. This chain joins TRBV20-1 and TRBJ2-1, with 8 bases matching TRBD2. J lost 1 base, V lost 5 bases, and 10 bases had no gene match. The CDR3 extends over 16 amino acids. Germline CDR1 reads DFQATT; CDR2 reads SNEGSKA (reference sequence). The CDR3: CSARGGREASYNEQFF. The CDR3 DNA follows: TGCAGTGCTCGGGGGGGCCGGGAGGCTTCCTACAATGAGCAGTTCTTC.

This clonotype was observed a handful of times. In nucleotides, the CDR3 is TGTGCCACCAGTTGGGGGGAACGGGAAAACACTGAAGCTTTCTTT. Translated, it gives CATSWGERENTEAFF. The J gene is TRBJ1-1, the V gene TRBV24-1; D may be TRBD1 (5 bases). The length of the CDR3 is 15 residues. CDR1 is KGHDR, CDR2 SFDVKD, per germline. The V and J ends lost 6 bases and 2 bases respectively, with 15 bases between them.

The chain links TRBV6-2 or TRBV6-3 to TRBJ1-1; possibly TRBD1 for D (5 bases). The CDR3 is 13 amino acids. Trimming cost V 8 bases and J 2 bases, with 12 bases left between them. Germline assignment: CDR1 MNHEY and CDR2 SVGEGT. The CDR3 sequence: CASCTGTNTEAFF. The CDR3 nucleotides read TGTGCCAGCTGCACGGGGACTAACACTGAAGCTTTCTTT.

This clonotype has ten or more counts. This chain joins TRBV18 and TRBJ2-3; tentatively, D is TRBD1 or TRBD2 (5 bases each). CDR1 is KGHSH and CDR2 is LQKENI in the germline V gene. Between the trimmed V and J ends, which lost 3 bases and 4 bases, there was a span of 14 bases. This CDR3 has 15 amino acids. The CDR3 bases are TGTGCCAGCTCACCCCCACGGGGCGGAGCAGATACGCAGTATTTT. It specifies CASSPPRGGADTQYF.

This clonotype was detected only a few times. CDR3 DNA sequence: TGTGCCAGCTCACCACCGAGTCTGAGTAACTATGGCTACACCTTC. This sequence encodes CASSPPSLSNYGYTF. The genes are TRBV18 and TRBJ1-2, with D unresolved. The CDR3 has 15 amino acids. Trimming removed 0 bases from V and 1 base from J, with 9 bases in between. The germline gives CDR1 KGHSH, CDR2 LQKENI.

CDR3: CASSTDSLLYSGANVLTF. For the CDR3, the DNA is TGCGCCAGCAGCACGGACAGTCTGCTGTATTCTGGGGCCAACGTCCTGACTTTC. The gene calls are TRBV5-1 and TRBJ2-6, with D possibly matching TRBD1 (6 bases). This CDR3 region has 18 residues. Trimming stripped 4 bases from V and 1 base from J, with 18 bases between. Germline values: CDR1 SGHRS, CDR2 YFSETQ.

The rearrangement uses TRBV6-2 or TRBV6-3 and TRBJ1-5; D may be TRBD1 (6 bases). CDR3 length equals 15 residues. Germline-derived CDR1 and CDR2 are MNHEY and SVGEGT. Trimming left V 4 bases short and J 5 bases short, with 15 bases between. CDR3: CASSSLTGSYQPQHF. CDR3 bases: TGTGCCAGCAGTTCTTTGACAGGCTCCTATCAGCCCCAGCATTTT.

The gene calls are TRBV24-1 and TRBJ1-4; possibly TRBD1 for D (6 bases). The V gene's germline CDR1 is KGHDR and CDR2 SFDVKD. The CDR3 has 14 amino acids. With 5 bases removed from V and 3 bases from J, the gap between germline ends came to 9 bases. The CDR3 loop reads CATSARGANEKLFF. The CDR3 nucleotides are TGTGCCACCAGTGCAAGGGGGGCTAATGAAAAACTGTTTTTT.

This clonotype has just a few counts. The rearrangement links TRBV18 to TRBJ1-2; a possible D gene is TRBD1 (6 bases). Germline CDR1 KGHSH, CDR2 LQKENI. V lost 3 bases and J lost 8, with 13 bases in between. This CDR3 region has 13 residues. Written as DNA, the CDR3 is TGTGCCAGCTCACCGGTGGATCAGGGGGGCTACACCTTC. It is translated as CASSPVDQGGYTF. Using reference TRBV18 and TRBJ1-2 for the parts outside the CDR3, the full variable domain is NAGVMQNPRHLVRRRGQEARLRCSPMKGHSHVYWYRQLPEEGLKFMVYLQKENIIDESGMPKERFSAEFPKEGPSILRIQQVVRGDSAAYFCASSPVDQGGYTFGSGTRLTVV.

This chain connects TRBV5-1 to TRBJ1-1; the D gene is possibly TRBD1 (5 bases). Germline assignment: CDR1 SGHRS and CDR2 YFSETQ. The CDR3 is 14 amino acids. V lost 0 bases to trimming and J lost 11 bases, with 17 bases between them. In nucleotides, the CDR3 is TGCGCCAGCAGCTTGGGGGGTAAAGGGGTTGCGGCTTTCTTT. Encoded protein: CASSLGGKGVAAFF.

This rearrangement joins TRBV7-6 to TRBJ2-3; D unresolved. V lost 4 bases, J lost 4 bases, and 9 bases lay in between. The CDR3 runs 13 residues. The germline gives CDR1 SGHVS, CDR2 FNYEAQ. CDR3 residues: CASSSRGPDTQYF. The CDR3, as DNA: TGTGCCAGCAGCTCCAGAGGACCAGATACGCAGTATTTT.

This clonotype was seen a few times. The V and J genes are TRBV20-1 and TRBJ2-3; no firm D call. This CDR3 is 12 amino acids long. Per germline, CDR1 DFQATT and CDR2 SNEGSKA (reference sequence). Trimming stripped 5 bases from V and 4 bases from J, with 10 bases between. The CDR3 reads CSAAPPSDTQYF. In nucleotides, the CDR3 is TGCAGTGCTGCTCCACCATCAGATACGCAGTATTTT.

The table lists this clonotype with many counts. This chain connects TRBV9 to TRBJ2-7; 12 nucleotides align to TRBD1. J lost 5 bases, V lost 2 bases, and 8 bases had no gene match. CDR3 length: 16 residues. Germline CDR1 reads SGDLS; CDR2 reads YYNGEE. The CDR3 spells CASSVSTGTGGHEQYF. The CDR3 nucleotides are TGTGCCAGCAGCGTCTCCACCGGGACAGGGGGCCACGAGCAGTACTTC.

A few counts support this clonotype. The V gene is TRBV19, the J gene TRBJ2-1; 7 nucleotides align to TRBD1. From germline, CDR1 is LNHDA and CDR2 SQIVND (reference sequence). The CDR3 extends over 14 amino acids. J was trimmed by 8 bases and V by 7 bases; bases with no gene match: 11. CDR3 protein: CASKAGTVVHEQFF. In DNA form, the CDR3 reads TGTGCCAGTAAGGCCGGGACAGTGGTACATGAGCAGTTCTTC. Full variable domain (rest looked up from reference TRBV19 and TRBJ2-1): DGGITQSPKYLFRKEGQNVTLSCEQNLNHDAMYWYRQDPGQGLRLIYYSQIVNDFQKGDIAEGYSVSREKKESFPLTVTSAQKNPTAFYLCASKAGTVVHEQFFGPGTRLTVL.

This sequence joins TRBV5-4 and TRBJ2-6; no reliable D call. Germline V CDR1 and CDR2: SGHNT, YYREEE (reference sequence). V lost 0 bases, J lost 2 bases, and 6 bases lay in between. CDR3 size: 15 residues. In DNA form, the CDR3 reads TGTGCCAGCAGCTTGGTAACACCTGGGGCCAACGTCCTGACTTTC. Protein sequence: CASSLVTPGANVLTF.

This clonotype was seen many times. V usage is TRBV12-3 or TRBV12-4 and J usage is TRBJ2-2, with D uncertain. Trimming stripped 5 bases from V and 6 bases from J, with 13 bases between. The CDR3 consists of 14 residues. The CDR3 protein is CASSGGSWAGELFF. DNA of the CDR3: TGTGCCAGCAGTGGTGGCTCCTGGGCCGGGGAGCTGTTTTTT.

This clonotype occurred a few times. This sequence joins TRBV14 and TRBJ1-3; 7 bases match TRBD1. This CDR3 comprises 19 residues. Per germline, CDR1 SGHDN and CDR2 FVKESK. The ends lost 4 bases at V and 3 bases at J; junction bases unmatched: 18. CDR3 sequence: CASSPIGGQTALFGNTIYF. The CDR3 nucleotides read TGTGCCAGCAGCCCTATCGGGGGACAGACGGCTCTCTTTGGAAACACCATATATTTT.

This clonotype was seen a few times. The V gene is TRBV6-2 or TRBV6-3, the J gene TRBJ2-1; 15 positions match TRBD2. V shed 2 bases, J shed 4 bases, and the junction held 0 bases outside the gene matches. Germline CDR1 MNHEY, CDR2 SVGEGT. The CDR3 loop spans 16 amino acids. Here the CDR3 DNA reads TGTGCCAGCAGTTACGGGACTAGCGGGGGGTACAATGAGCAGTTCTTC. Translated: CASSYGTSGGYNEQFF.

This clonotype has ten or more counts. V is TRBV7-2 and J is TRBJ2-7, with D possibly matching TRBD2 (6 bases). The CDR3 is made up of 14 amino acids. CDR1 and CDR2 (germline): SGHTA, FQGNSA. Trimming left V 3 bases short and J 2 bases short, with 11 bases between. CDR3 nucleotides: TGTGCCAGCAGCTTCAACGGGGGACCCTACGAGCAGTACTTC. Translation gives CASSFNGGPYEQYF.

The rearrangement links TRBV5-5 to TRBJ1-3; the D gene is possibly TRBD1 (5 bases). The germline gives CDR1 SGHKS, CDR2 YYEKEE (reference sequence). V lost 4 bases to trimming and J lost 4 bases, with 12 bases between them. The CDR3 loop spans 14 amino acids. CDR3 sequence reads: CASSTPQGGNTIYF. In DNA form, the CDR3 reads TGTGCCAGCAGCACGCCCCAGGGCGGAAACACCATATATTTT.

This clonotype was detected only a few times. This sequence joins TRBV7-2 and TRBJ1-5, with a tentative D call TRBD1 (6 bases). CDR1 is SGHTA, CDR2 FQGNSA, per germline. Trimming took 5 bases from V and 7 from J, leaving 18 bases between them. This CDR3 spans 15 amino acids. CDR3 sequence reads: CASSRRPDSSQPQHF. The CDR3 DNA is TGTGCCAGCAGCCGAAGGCCGGACAGTTCCCAGCCCCAGCATTTT.

This clonotype was counted a few times. This chain joins TRBV6-2 or TRBV6-3 and TRBJ2-7; D unresolved. Germline V CDR1 and CDR2: MNHEY, SVGEGT. This CDR3 contains 14 residues. Trimming left V 7 bases short and J 4 bases short, with 17 bases between. The CDR3 nucleotides are TGTGCCAGCACCCAAACCACGGTCACTTACGAGCAGTACGTC. Its translation is CASTQTTVTYEQYV.

Only a few counts were recorded for this clonotype. The rearrangement links TRBV11-2 to TRBJ2-4; D gene uncertain. Germline values: CDR1 SGHAT, CDR2 FQNNGV. The CDR3 has 15 residues. V lost 5 bases and J lost 8, with 19 bases in between. CDR3 region: CASSPDGGPRYIQYF. For the CDR3, the DNA is TGTGCCAGCAGCCCCGACGGTGGGCCCAGGTACATTCAGTACTTC.

V is TRBV20-1 and J is TRBJ1-4; D not certain. The CDR3 contains 15 residues. The germline V and J ends were trimmed by 1 base and 3 bases, with 12 bases remaining between them. Germline V gives CDR1 DFQATT, CDR2 SNEGSKA (reference sequence). The CDR3 coding sequence is TGCAGTGCTAGAGTGGCGGGTTCGGCTAATGAAAAACTGTTTTTT. Its translation: CSARVAGSANEKLFF.